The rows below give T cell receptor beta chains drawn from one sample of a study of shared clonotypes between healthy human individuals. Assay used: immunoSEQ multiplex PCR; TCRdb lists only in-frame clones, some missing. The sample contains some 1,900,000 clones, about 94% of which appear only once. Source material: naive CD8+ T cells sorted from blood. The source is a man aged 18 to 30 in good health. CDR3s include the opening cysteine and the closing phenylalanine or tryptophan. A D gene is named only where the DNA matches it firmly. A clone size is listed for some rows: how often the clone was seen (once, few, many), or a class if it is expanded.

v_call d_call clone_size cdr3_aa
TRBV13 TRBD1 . CASSSGQADQPQHF
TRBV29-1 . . CSVDRGTGELFF
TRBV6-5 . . CASSSSPDGGDEQYF
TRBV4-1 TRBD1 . CASSQAPTGGPYEQYF
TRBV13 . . CASSEGADTQYF
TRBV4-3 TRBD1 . CASSLTTGNEKLFF
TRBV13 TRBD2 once CASSSGLATEQYF
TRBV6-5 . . CASRRDPMGLYEQYF
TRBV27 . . CASSLGVEQYF
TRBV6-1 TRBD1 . CASRDRDSPIYGYTF
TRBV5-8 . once CASSSGLEQYF
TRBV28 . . CASSSPEEGAKNIQYF
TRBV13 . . CASSEVGGAPSYNEQFF
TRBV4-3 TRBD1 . CASSQGTGDAGELFF
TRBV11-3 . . CASSLGQETQYF
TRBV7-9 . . CASSSGTSLGEKLFF
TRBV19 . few CASSIEATNYGYTF
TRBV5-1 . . CASSLDVAYEQYF
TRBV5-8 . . CASSLETEYKNIQYF
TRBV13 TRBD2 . CASSLEREQETQYF
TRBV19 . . CASSTGTSTPPSYEQYF
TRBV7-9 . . CASSPTEVLGQYF
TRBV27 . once CASSRGTRVREQYF
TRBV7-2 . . CASSLDWGYGNTIYF
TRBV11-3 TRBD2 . CASSFLAGGRVF
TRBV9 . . CASSDGGGFVSGNTIYF
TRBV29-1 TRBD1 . CSVQGRFEAFF
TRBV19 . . CATAGGEYTEAFF
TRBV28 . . CASSSQRRGAYGQYF
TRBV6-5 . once CASSPTGETNYGYTF
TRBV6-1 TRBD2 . CASDWGGTGELFF
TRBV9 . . CASSGTGNGDQPQHF
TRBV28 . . CASSSKGLTYEQYF
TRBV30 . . CAWSGGGPGDEQFF
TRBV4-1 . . CASSQVRGSHEQYF
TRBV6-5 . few CASSFREGNTEAFF
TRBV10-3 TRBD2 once CAISESASSGRNEQFF
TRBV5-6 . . CASSSYQEGLYEQYF
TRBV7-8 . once CASSLGKANQNYANTGELFF